One sample yielded the 7 T cell receptor beta chains listed below, sequenced in a study of blood T cells in healthy people across ages. The second PCR ran about 6 to 11 cycles with a sample-barcoded 5' primer and J-beta primers. TCRdb analysed the 5' RACE reads with MiXCR anew, one entry per CDR3 protein. The table records roughly 860,000 distinct CDR3 sequences, under 80% of them present only once. Sequences were obtained from blood. The receptors come from a man aged 25 to 40 in good health.

With regard to this clonotype: The junction and the germline gene differ at one end; a read error may be behind it. The gene calls are TRBV3-1 and TRBJ2-5; TRBD2 aligns across 8 bases. CDR1 LGHDT and CDR2 YNNKEL come from the germline V gene (reference sequence). There are 14 residues in the CDR3. This chain's CDR3 is CAGSDAGGQETQYF. The CDR3 DNA is TGTGCCGGCAGCGACGCGGGAGGCCAAGAGACCCAGTACTTC.

The V and J genes are TRBV4-1 and TRBJ1-5; D ambiguous. The V end lost 2 bases, the J end lost 8 bases, and 10 bases lay between the germline ends. The CDR3 is 13 amino acids. Germline CDR1 reads MGHRA; CDR2 reads YSYEKL. DNA of the CDR3: TGCGCCAGCAGCCAACTACGTAGTGAGCCCCAGCATTTT. Amino acids: CASSQLRSEPQHF.

This chain uses TRBV4-3 with TRBJ2-5; D may be TRBD1 or TRBD2 (5 bases each). There are 15 residues in the CDR3. Germline values: CDR1 LGHNA, CDR2 YSLEER. Trimming stripped 9 bases from V and 2 bases from J, with 19 bases between. The CDR3 region is CARTSKRDQQETQYF. The CDR3 nucleotides read TGCGCCAGGACGTCGAAGAGGGACCAACAAGAGACCCAGTACTTC.

The rearrangement links TRBV4-2 to TRBJ2-2; 7 bases map to TRBD2. The CDR3 is made up of 18 amino acids. J gave up 1 base and V 4 bases, and 12 bases lay outside the gene matches. CDR1 and CDR2 (germline): LGHNA, YNFKEQ. The CDR3 region is CASSPWEGQAQNTGELFF. Here the CDR3 DNA reads TGTGCCAGCAGCCCCTGGGAGGGCCAGGCCCAGAACACCGGGGAGCTGTTTTTT.

This clonotype was counted at least ten times. The chain recombines TRBV30 with TRBJ2-5; 9 bases fit TRBD1. The germline V gene has CDR1 GTSNPN and CDR2 SVGIG (reference sequence). The CDR3 totals 15 residues. V gave up 0 bases and J gave up 6 bases; unmatched junction bases: 8. In nucleotides, the CDR3 is TGTGCCTGGAGTGTACCCTCCGGGACAGGGAAGACCCAGTACTTC. It translates to CAWSVPSGTGKTQYF.

This clonotype was counted only a few times. This sequence joins TRBV10-3 and TRBJ2-7; D possibly corresponds to TRBD2 (5 bases). Germline CDR1 reads ENHRY; CDR2 reads SYGVKD. The ends were cut back, 6 bases at V and 7 bases at J, with 19 bases in the middle. This CDR3 is 14 amino acids long. CDR3 in DNA: TGTGCCATCAGACAAATAGGAGCCGGGGAGGAGCAGTACTTC. Translating gives CAIRQIGAGEEQYF.

This chain joins TRBV25-1 and TRBJ1-5; a weak D match, TRBD1 (6 bases). V was clipped by 6 bases and J by 6 bases, with 15 bases between them. CDR3 size: 14 residues. Germline V gene data show CDR1 as MGHDK and CDR2 as SYGVNS. The CDR3 sequence is CASSELGGLQPQHF. In DNA, the CDR3 is TGTGCCAGCAGCGAGTTAGGGGGGCTTCAGCCCCAGCATTTT.